The following is a T cell receptor beta chain sequence with its context. Living in about two dozen US areas, the participants were between roughly 18 and 90 years of age. Clinical history as reported by participants underpinned cohort assignment. The data were taken from a study of blood T cell repertoires in COVID-19. Overall study: The United States, Italy and Spain supplied acute and convalescent COVID-19 samples. T cells, B-cell-depleted T cells, or PBMCs provided the cDNA or gDNA that served as material.

TCRdb keeps only in-frame clones here, not all; method: immunoSEQ multiplex PCR. The repertoire includes 150,000 to 200,000 clones, approximately 85% of them detected once, and 8% to 10% sits in the top ten. Germline V gene data show CDR1 as SNHLY and CDR2 as FYNNEI. The V end was cut by 4 bases, the J end by 2 bases, with 11 bases between. The CDR3 is 14 amino acids. This TCR came from a woman in her twenties or thirties who had recovered from COVID-19. The chain combines TRBV2 with TRBJ2-5; TRBD2 might be the D (6 bases). Sequencing input: PBMCs or T cells enriched from blood (not recorded which). In DNA, the CDR3 is TGTGCCAGCAGTGGGGGGGTGGTTCAAGAGACCCAGTACTTC. It is translated as CASSGGVVQETQYF. Drawing the rest from reference TRBV2 and TRBJ2-5, the complete variable domain is EPEVTQTPSHQVTQMGQEVILRCVPISNHLYFYWYRQILGQKVEFLVSFYNNEISEKSEIFDDQFSVERPDGSNFTLKIRSTKLEDSAMYFCASSGGVVQETQYFGPGTRLLVL.